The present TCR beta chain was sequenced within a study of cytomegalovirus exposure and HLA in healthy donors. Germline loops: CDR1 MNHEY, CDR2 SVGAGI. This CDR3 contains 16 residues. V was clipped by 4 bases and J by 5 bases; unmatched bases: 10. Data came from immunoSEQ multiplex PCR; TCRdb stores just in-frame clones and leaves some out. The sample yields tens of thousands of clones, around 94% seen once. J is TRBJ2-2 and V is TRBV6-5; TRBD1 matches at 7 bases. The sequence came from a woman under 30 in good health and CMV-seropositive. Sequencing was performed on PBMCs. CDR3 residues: CASSSVTGMGTGELFF. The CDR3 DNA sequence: TGTGCCAGCAGTTCCGTGACAGGGATGGGAACCGGGGAGCTGTTTTTT.